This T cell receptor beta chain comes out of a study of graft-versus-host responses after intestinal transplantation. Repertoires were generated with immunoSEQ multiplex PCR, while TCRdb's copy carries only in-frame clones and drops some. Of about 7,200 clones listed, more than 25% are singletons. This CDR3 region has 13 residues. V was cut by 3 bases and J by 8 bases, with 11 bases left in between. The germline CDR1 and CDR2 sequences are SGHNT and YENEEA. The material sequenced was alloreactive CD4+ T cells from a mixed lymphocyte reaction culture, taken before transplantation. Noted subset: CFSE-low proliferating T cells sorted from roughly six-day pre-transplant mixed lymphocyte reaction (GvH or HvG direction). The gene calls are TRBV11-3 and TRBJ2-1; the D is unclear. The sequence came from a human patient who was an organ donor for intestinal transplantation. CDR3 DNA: TGTGCCAGCAGCTTCTCGCATCGGGATGAGCAGTTCTTC. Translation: CASSFSHRDEQFF.